Below are 31 T cell receptor beta chains sequenced from a single sample in a study of blood T cells in healthy people across ages. Primed by a sample-barcoded 5' primer and a J-beta primer mix, a second PCR proceeded for roughly 6 to 12 cycles. TCRdb independently ran MiXCR on the 5' RACE reads; one entry per CDR3 protein. Found here are 900,000 to 950,000 distinct CDR3 sequences, 25% to 30% of them singletons; the top ten hold approximately 10%. The same sample was also studied in work on T cells of mothers and their children.

Sequencing input: blood. The receptors shown here come from a middle-aged woman in good health.

This clonotype was seen a handful of times. The chain links TRBV12-3 or TRBV12-4 to TRBJ1-3; no definite D call. Trimming removed 4 bases from V and 0 bases from J, with 16 bases in between. This CDR3 is 17 amino acids long. In DNA, the CDR3 is TGTGCCAGCAGTTCGGCTGCGATAAGGGCCTCTGGAAACACCATATATTTT. Its translation: CASSSAAIRASGNTIYF.

V and J are TRBV9 and TRBJ2-2, with unresolved D. Germline lookup yields CDR1 SGDLS and CDR2 YYNGEE. CDR3 length: 14 amino acids. The ends were cut back, 1 base at V and 5 bases at J, with 9 bases in the middle. The CDR3 loop is CASSVPDGTGELFF. CDR3 bases: TGTGCCAGCAGCGTACCTGACGGAACCGGGGAGCTGTTTTTT.

This clonotype was observed at least ten times. The CDR3 loop is CASSSSQGGVYEQYF. The CDR3 nucleotides are TGTGCCAGCAGCTCTAGCCAAGGGGGGGTCTACGAGCAGTACTTC. V is TRBV9 and J is TRBJ2-7, with D tentatively TRBD2 (7 bases). CDR1 and CDR2 from the germline V gene are SGDLS and YYNGEE. V lost 4 bases to trimming and J lost 3 bases, with 17 bases between them. The CDR3 consists of 15 residues.

The genes are TRBV19 and TRBJ1-2; tentative D call: TRBD1 (6 bases). V was cut by 1 base and J by 4 bases, with 13 bases left in between. The CDR3 is 15 amino acids. Germline V gene sequence: CDR1 LNHDA, CDR2 SQIVND (reference sequence). The CDR3 bases are TGTGCCAGTAGTATAGGCCTCCTGGACAGCTATGGCTACACCTTC. It translates to CASSIGLLDSYGYTF. Supplemented by reference TRBV19 and TRBJ1-2, the full variable domain reads DGGITQSPKYLFRKEGQNVTLSCEQNLNHDAMYWYRQDPGQGLRLIYYSQIVNDFQKGDIAEGYSVSREKKESFPLTVTSAQKNPTAFYLCASSIGLLDSYGYTFGSGTRLTVV.

The chain recombines TRBV29-1 with TRBJ2-1, with 9 bases matching TRBD1. CDR1 SQVTM and CDR2 ANQGSEA come from the germline V gene. CDR3 size: 15 residues. V was clipped by 6 bases and J by 4 bases; unmatched bases: 10. This CDR3 is CSVRPGTGRYNEQFF. CDR3 nucleotide sequence: TGCAGCGTCCGTCCCGGGACAGGGCGGTACAATGAGCAGTTCTTC.

This clonotype appeared a few times. V and J are TRBV7-2 and TRBJ1-2; D may be TRBD1 (6 bases). The CDR3 spans 15 residues. The germline CDR1 and CDR2 sequences are SGHTA and FQGNSA. Trimming left V 2 bases short and J 4 bases short, with 14 bases between. CDR3 region: CASSLPDRSFYGYTF. The CDR3 region has the DNA TGTGCCAGCAGCTTACCAGACAGGAGCTTCTATGGCTACACCTTC.

This clonotype came up many times. The chain employs TRBV20-1 and TRBJ1-1; a possible D gene is TRBD1 (5 bases). Germline V CDR1 and CDR2: DFQATT, SNEGSKA (reference sequence). The CDR3 is 14 residues long. Trimming stripped 1 base from V and 0 bases from J, with 9 bases between. As DNA, the CDR3 is TGCAGTGCTAGAGGGGGCTTTATGAACACTGAAGCTTTCTTT. Translated: CSARGGFMNTEAFF.

The chain recombines TRBV5-8 with TRBJ2-7; the D call may be TRBD1 or TRBD2 (6 bases each). Germline V gene sequence: CDR1 SGHTS, CDR2 YDEGEE. This CDR3 region has 15 residues. Trimming stripped 4 bases from V and 4 bases from J, with 18 bases between. CDR3: CASSGRGGLAYEQYF. The CDR3 DNA is TGTGCCAGCAGCGGGAGAGGGGGACTGGCTTACGAGCAGTACTTC.

The table lists this clonotype with many counts. The chain recombines TRBV29-1 with TRBJ2-7, with D maybe TRBD2 (5 bases). The CDR3 is 14 residues long. The germline gives CDR1 SQVTM, CDR2 ANQGSEA. The V end lost 1 base, the J end lost 0 bases, and 10 bases lay between the germline ends. The CDR3 protein is CSVEGSEGSYEQYF. Written as DNA, the CDR3 is TGCAGCGTTGAAGGTAGCGAGGGCTCCTACGAGCAGTACTTC.

This clonotype was observed once. The gene calls are TRBV7-9 and TRBJ2-5, with 9 nucleotides matching TRBD2. The CDR3 length is 15 residues. V lost 2 bases and J lost 5; bases outside the gene matches: 6. Per germline, CDR1 SEHNR and CDR2 FQNEAQ (reference sequence). CDR3 region: CASSLSAGGWETQYF. The CDR3 DNA reads as TGTGCCAGCAGCTTATCGGCGGGGGGGTGGGAGACCCAGTACTTC.

This chain uses TRBV19 with TRBJ2-1; D could derive from TRBD1 or TRBD2 (6 bases each). V gave up 3 bases and J gave up 8 bases, with 14 bases separating them. The CDR3 is made up of 14 amino acids. Germline V lookup: CDR1 LNHDA, CDR2 SQIVND (reference sequence). The CDR3 bases are TGTGCCAGTAGTATGGTTCCAAGGGGGGATGAGCAGTTCTTC. Protein sequence: CASSMVPRGDEQFF.

The chain links TRBV3-1 to TRBJ1-2; weak D call: TRBD1 (6 bases). The CDR3 loop spans 13 amino acids. Germline V gene data show CDR1 as LGHDT and CDR2 as YNNKEL (reference sequence). V gave up 1 base and J gave up 4 bases, with 7 bases separating them. In DNA, the CDR3 is TGTGCCAGCAGCCAAGCGGACAGCTATGGCTACACCTTC. This encodes CASSQADSYGYTF.

The gene calls are TRBV2 and TRBJ2-1; possible D gene TRBD2, 6 bases. This CDR3 is built from 16 residues. Trimming removed 7 bases from V and 8 bases from J, with 24 bases in between. Germline lookup yields CDR1 SNHLY and CDR2 FYNNEI. The CDR3 spells CASKSIAGRSFYEQFF. DNA of the CDR3: TGTGCCAGCAAATCGATCGCGGGACGCAGTTTTTATGAGCAGTTCTTC.

The gene calls are TRBV3-1 and TRBJ1-2, with 9 bases aligning to TRBD1. The CDR3 consists of 15 residues. CDR1 and CDR2 (germline): LGHDT, YNNKEL (reference sequence). V dropped 1 base and J dropped 5; count of bases not matched to a gene: 5. The CDR3 sequence is CASSQVQGARYGYTF. Written as DNA, the CDR3 is TGTGCCAGCAGCCAAGTACAGGGGGCGAGGTATGGCTACACCTTC.

In this sample, this clonotype turned up a few times. The CDR3 loop reads CASSKGTGALDTEAFF. The CDR3 DNA is TGTGCCAGCAGCAAAGGGACAGGGGCTTTGGACACTGAAGCTTTCTTT. The chain couples TRBV7-9 to TRBJ1-1; 10 nucleotides agree with TRBD1. The J segment lost 3 bases and the V segment lost 5 bases, leaving 9 bases of the junction unmatched. CDR3 size: 16 residues. The germline gives CDR1 SEHNR, CDR2 FQNEAQ (reference sequence).

The chain employs TRBV10-3 and TRBJ2-1, with TRBD2 identical over 11 bases. The length of the CDR3 is 15 residues. V shed 8 bases and J 4 bases; nucleotides not matched to a gene: 7. Per germline, CDR1 ENHRY and CDR2 SYGVKD. In DNA, the CDR3 is TGTGCCATCGCTAGCGGGGGGAATTCATACAATGAGCAGTTCTTC. Amino acid sequence: CAIASGGNSYNEQFF.

V gene TRBV7-2 combines with J gene TRBJ1-2; D unclear. The CDR3 has 12 residues. From germline, CDR1 is SGHTA and CDR2 FQGNSA. V shed 5 bases and J shed 4 bases, with 8 bases lying between them. CDR3 residues: CASSPLVYGYTF. CDR3 DNA: TGTGCCAGCAGCCCTTTGGTCTATGGCTACACCTTC. Combining the CDR3 with reference TRBV7-2 and TRBJ1-2 gives the whole variable domain GAGVSQSPSNKVTEKGKDVELRCDPISGHTALYWYRQSLGQGLEFLIYFQGNSAPDKSGLPSDRFSAERTGGSVSTLTIQRTQQEDSAVYLCASSPLVYGYTFGSGTRLTVV.

The rearrangement links TRBV11-2 to TRBJ2-1, with D tentatively TRBD1 or TRBD2 (5 bases each). The CDR3 loop spans 16 amino acids. The germline gives CDR1 SGHAT, CDR2 FQNNGV. The germline V and J ends were trimmed by 7 bases and 0 bases, with 16 bases remaining between them. In DNA form, the CDR3 reads TGTGCCAGCACCCGACGGGACGTAAGCTCCTACAATGAGCAGTTCTTC. Encoded protein: CASTRRDVSSYNEQFF.

Ten or more counts support this clonotype. The chain employs TRBV4-1 and TRBJ2-7; TRBD2 matches at 7 bases. Trimming at V came to 0 bases and at J to 6 bases, leaving 5 bases not matched to a gene. Germline V lookup: CDR1 MGHRA, CDR2 YSYEKL. This CDR3 region has 14 residues. DNA of the CDR3: TGCGCCAGCAGCCAAGAGCGGGGGTTGGGCGAGCAGTACTTC. The encoded protein is CASSQERGLGEQYF.

This clonotype was picked up many times. The gene calls are TRBV10-3 and TRBJ2-1; 13 nucleotides match TRBD2. This CDR3 contains 16 residues. Germline CDR1 reads ENHRY; CDR2 reads SYGVKD. J was trimmed by 7 bases and V by 7 bases; bases with no gene match: 10. CDR3 sequence reads: CAITKRETSGGNEQFF. Here the CDR3 DNA reads TGTGCCATCACCAAAAGGGAGACTAGCGGGGGGAATGAGCAGTTCTTC.

Many counts were recorded for this clonotype. V is TRBV4-1 and J is TRBJ1-2; D is unclear. This CDR3 region has 16 residues. Trimming removed 0 bases at V and 4 bases at J, with 15 bases between. Germline loops: CDR1 MGHRA, CDR2 YSYEKL. CDR3 DNA sequence: TGCGCCAGCAGCCAAGATAACAGAGGAGGGTTCTATGGCTACACCTTC. It codes for CASSQDNRGGFYGYTF.

This chain joins TRBV30 and TRBJ2-7; D unresolved. The CDR3 sequence is 13 residues long. CDR1 and CDR2 (germline): GTSNPN, SVGIG (reference sequence). Deletions cut 1 base from V and 0 bases from J, with 7 bases between. Here the CDR3 DNA reads TGTGCCTGGAGTGACAGTCACTCCTACGAGCAGTACTTC. Protein product: CAWSDSHSYEQYF.

The chain is built from TRBV11-1 and TRBJ2-4; 7 bases match TRBD1. J lost 13 bases, V lost 1 base, and 10 bases had no gene match. CDR3 length: 14 residues. The germline V gene encodes CDR1 SGHAT and CDR2 FQDESV (reference sequence). CDR3 bases: TGTGCCAGCAGCTTAGACAGGGGATTCGGTGAGCAGTACTTC. This codes for CASSLDRGFGEQYF.

This clonotype occurred a few times. This could be a read error, since a much larger clone is one nucleotide away. The chain carries TRBV27 and TRBJ1-5, with TRBD1 matching over 8 bases. Germline CDR1 reads MNHEY; CDR2 reads SMNVEV (reference sequence). This CDR3 contains 19 residues. The CDR3 nucleotides read TGTGCCAGCAGTTCGGACTCTACCAGACAGGGGAGGATCAATCAGCCCCGGCATTTT. This sequence encodes CASSSDSTRQGRINQPRHF.

This clonotype was recorded a few times. The chain employs TRBV5-1 and TRBJ1-6, with a tentative D call TRBD1 (6 bases). Per germline, CDR1 SGHRS and CDR2 YFSETQ. The CDR3 spans 16 residues. V lost 0 bases, J lost 9 bases, and 16 bases lay in between. CDR3 sequence reads: CASSLAGTPYGSPLHF. Written as DNA, the CDR3 is TGCGCCAGCAGCTTGGCTGGGACACCTTATGGTTCACCCCTCCACTTT.

CDR3 sequence reads: CASSPSSAQGCYEQYF. CDR3 nucleotides: TGTGCCAGCAGCCCAAGCTCCGCGCAGGGTTGCTACGAGCAGTACTTC. V and J are TRBV11-1 and TRBJ2-7; TRBD1 is a possible D gene (5 bases). Trimming removed 5 bases at V and 3 bases at J, with 20 bases between. CDR3 length: 16 residues. Germline assignment: CDR1 SGHAT and CDR2 FQDESV (reference sequence).

This clonotype was counted at least ten times. This chain joins TRBV12-3 or TRBV12-4 and TRBJ2-7; TRBD2 might be the D (5 bases). The CDR3 covers 16 residues. Trimming removed 5 bases at V and 3 bases at J, with 20 bases between. The CDR3, as DNA: TGTGCCAGCAGTCCCGAGGGAAGGAGAGGGATCTACGAGCAGTACTTC. Protein product: CASSPEGRRGIYEQYF.

The chain links TRBV7-9 to TRBJ2-7, with 7 positions matching TRBD2. CDR1 SEHNR and CDR2 FQNEAQ come from the germline V gene (reference sequence). The V and J ends lost 0 bases and 6 bases, in that order; junction bases with no gene match: 2. The CDR3 is 13 residues long. The CDR3 region has the DNA TGTGCCAGCAGCTTAGCCGGGGAGGGCGAGCAGTACTTC. Translation: CASSLAGEGEQYF.

This clonotype has just a few counts. This chain uses TRBV5-1 with TRBJ1-5; D unresolved. From germline, CDR1 is SGHRS and CDR2 YFSETQ. Trimming left V 0 bases short and J 0 bases short, with 10 bases between. The CDR3 runs to 16 residues. CDR3 nucleotide sequence: TGCGCCAGCAGCTTGGGACACAGAAATAGCAATCAGCCCCAGCATTTT. It is translated as CASSLGHRNSNQPQHF. The complete variable domain, with remaining parts taken from reference TRBV5-1 and TRBJ1-5, reads KAGVTQTPRYLIKTRGQQVTLSCSPISGHRSVSWYQQTPGQGLQFLFEYFSETQRNKGNFPGRFSGRQFSNSRSEMNVSTLELGDSALYLCASSLGHRNSNQPQHFGDGTRLSIL.

This chain joins TRBV28 and TRBJ1-1; perhaps TRBD1 as D (5 bases). In germline, CDR1 is MDHEN, CDR2 SYDVKM. The germline V and J ends were trimmed by 7 bases and 6 bases, with 15 bases remaining between them. This CDR3 spans 13 amino acids. Here the CDR3 DNA reads TGTGCCAGCACCCTCAACAGGTGGGCTGAAGCTTTCTTT. Translation: CASTLNRWAEAFF. Drawing the rest from reference TRBV28 and TRBJ1-1, the complete variable domain is DVKVTQSSRYLVKRTGEKVFLECVQDMDHENMFWYRQDPGLGLRLIYFSYDVKMKEKGDIPEGYSVSREKKERFSLILESASTNQTSMYLCASTLNRWAEAFFGQGTRLTVV.

This clonotype was counted between two and nine times. Given a much more abundant clone one base away, this may be a read error. The chain joins TRBV6-1 to TRBJ1-6; 8 nucleotides agree with TRBD1. The CDR3 extends over 15 amino acids. Germline assignment: CDR1 MNHNS and CDR2 SASEGT. The CDR3, as DNA: TGTGCCGGCAGTGAAGATACAGGGGGATCTTCACCCCTCCACTTT. It is translated as CAGSEDTGGSSPLHF.